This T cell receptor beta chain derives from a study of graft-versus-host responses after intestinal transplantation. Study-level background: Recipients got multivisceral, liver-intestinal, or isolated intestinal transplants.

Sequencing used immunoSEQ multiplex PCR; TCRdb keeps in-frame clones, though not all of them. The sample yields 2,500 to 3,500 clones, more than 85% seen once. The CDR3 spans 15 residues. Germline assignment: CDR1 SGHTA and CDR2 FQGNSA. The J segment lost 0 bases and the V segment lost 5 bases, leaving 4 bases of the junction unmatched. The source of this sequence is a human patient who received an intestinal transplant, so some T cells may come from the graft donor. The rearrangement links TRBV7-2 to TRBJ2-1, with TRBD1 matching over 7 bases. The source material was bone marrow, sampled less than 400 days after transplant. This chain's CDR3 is CASSDDRDSYNEQFF. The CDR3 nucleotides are TGTGCCAGCAGCGATGACAGGGACTCCTACAATGAGCAGTTCTTC.